The 29 T cell receptor beta chains below come from one sample, sequenced in a study of chronic HIV infection and antiretroviral therapy. TCRdb re-analysed the 5' RACE reads in MiXCR, keeping a single row per CDR3 protein. This sample carries about 38,000 distinct CDR3 sequences, about 7.4% of them seen once, and the ten largest clones take over 2.5%. Sequenced input: peripheral blood. The source of these receptors is an adult who had HIV and had not received antiretroviral therapy, or was an uninfected healthy control (not recorded which).

This clonotype was counted at least ten times. The rearrangement joins TRBV6-1 to TRBJ2-7; D is uncertain. V dropped 7 bases and J dropped 2 bases, with 9 bases sitting between them. The germline V gene encodes CDR1 MNHNS and CDR2 SASEGT. The CDR3 totals 12 residues. In DNA form, the CDR3 reads TGTGCCAGCAACTTACAAGCCTACGAGCAGTACTTC. Its protein is CASNLQAYEQYF.

There are many counts of this clonotype. The V call is TRBV4-1, the J call TRBJ2-7; a possible D gene is TRBD1 (6 bases). Germline values: CDR1 MGHRA, CDR2 YSYEKL. V lost 3 bases and J lost 3, with 12 bases in between. The CDR3 is made up of 14 amino acids. The CDR3 bases are TGCGCCAGCAGCCAGGGGGCAGGAGGCTACGAGCAGTACTTC. Its protein is CASSQGAGGYEQYF.

This clonotype was seen at least ten times. V is TRBV6-2 or TRBV6-3 and J is TRBJ2-7; 7 bases match TRBD2. The V gene end was trimmed by 2 bases and the J gene end by 2 bases; junction bases not matched to a gene: 3. There are 14 residues in the CDR3. Germline CDR1 is MNHEY and CDR2 is SVGEGT. DNA of the CDR3: TGTGCCAGCAGTTACGCGGGAGAGGCCTACGAGCAGTACTTC. Its translation: CASSYAGEAYEQYF.

This clonotype was detected many times. This rearrangement joins TRBV2 to TRBJ2-3; 11 bases agree with TRBD2. J was trimmed by 1 base and V by 6 bases; bases with no gene match: 9. The length of the CDR3 is 17 residues. The germline V gene encodes CDR1 SNHLY and CDR2 FYNNEI. The CDR3 nucleotides read TGTGCCAGCAGCCCTGGGTCGACTAGCGGGGGCACAGATACGCAGTATTTT. It is translated as CASSPGSTSGGTDTQYF.

The chain links TRBV4-1 to TRBJ2-1; 8 bases fit TRBD1. V shed 3 bases, J shed 8 bases, and the junction held 18 bases outside the gene matches. The CDR3 length is 18 residues. CDR1 is MGHRA, CDR2 YSYEKL, per germline. Written as DNA, the CDR3 is TGCGCCAGCAGCCAGGGCTATGAATCAGGGGGCATTGGGCATGAGCAGTTCTTC. It is translated as CASSQGYESGGIGHEQFF.

This clonotype was seen repeatedly, ten times or more. This chain joins TRBV30 and TRBJ2-7; 12 bases are shared with TRBD2. Germline V gene lookup returns CDR1 GTSNPN and CDR2 SVGIG (reference sequence). The CDR3 runs 16 residues. V shed 7 bases and J 5 bases; nucleotides not matched to a gene: 15. This CDR3 is CASLRTSGKVGNEQYF. Here the CDR3 DNA reads TGTGCCTCTCTAAGGACTAGCGGGAAGGTCGGGAACGAGCAGTACTTC.

The table lists this clonotype with a few counts. This CDR3 reads CASRRGATDTQYF. DNA of the CDR3: TGTGCCAGCCGGCGAGGGGCGACAGATACGCAGTATTTT. The chain carries TRBV15 and TRBJ2-3; possibly TRBD1 or TRBD2 for D (5 bases each). Germline V gives CDR1 LNHNV, CDR2 YYDKDF (reference sequence). The CDR3 loop spans 13 amino acids. Trimming pared 10 bases from V and 3 bases from J, leaving 14 bases between.

This rearrangement joins TRBV27 to TRBJ1-1; D remains unclear. Per germline, CDR1 MNHEY and CDR2 SMNVEV (reference sequence). V lost 6 bases and J lost 1, with 6 bases in between. This CDR3 is 12 amino acids long. In DNA form, the CDR3 reads TGTGCCAGCAGCCGAGCGAACACTGAAGCTTTCTTT. It is translated as CASSRANTEAFF.

This clonotype was seen only a few times. This chain connects TRBV27 to TRBJ1-1, with D possibly TRBD1 on 5 matching bases. V lost 2 bases and J 4 bases, leaving 11 bases between the germline ends. Germline values: CDR1 MNHEY, CDR2 SMNVEV (reference sequence). There are 14 residues in the CDR3. CDR3 amino acids: CASSLAGSTTEAFF. The CDR3 coding sequence is TGTGCCAGCAGTTTAGCAGGGTCCACCACTGAAGCTTTCTTT.

This clonotype has more than one count but fewer than ten. The chain has TRBV9 and TRBJ1-3; D unresolved. This CDR3 is 14 amino acids long. The germline CDR1 and CDR2 sequences are SGDLS and YYNGEE. V lost 2 bases to trimming and J lost 0 bases, with 6 bases between them. For the CDR3, the DNA is TGTGCCAGCAGCGTTACCGACTCTGGAAACACCATATATTTT. This encodes CASSVTDSGNTIYF.

Turning to this clonotype: Compared with germline, one end of the junction differs, possibly owing to a read error. The genes are TRBV28 and TRBJ2-7; unclear D gene. Germline CDR1 and CDR2: MDHEN and SYDVKM. The CDR3 sequence is 11 residues long. CDR3 sequence: CASSFPGYQDF. In DNA form, the CDR3 reads TGTGCCAGCAGTTTTCCGGGCTACCAAGACTTC.

This clonotype was found many times. The chain employs TRBV15 and TRBJ2-1, with 7 bases fitting TRBD2. The CDR3 contains 15 residues. V lost 4 bases, J lost 0 bases, and 3 bases stayed unmatched. Germline V gives CDR1 LNHNV, CDR2 YYDKDF (reference sequence). The CDR3 spells CATSIGRTSYNEQFF. DNA for the CDR3: TGTGCCACCAGCATCGGGAGGACCTCCTACAATGAGCAGTTCTTC.

V is TRBV27 and J is TRBJ2-7; 10 positions agree with TRBD1. The CDR3 runs 15 residues. Germline values: CDR1 MNHEY, CDR2 SMNVEV (reference sequence). Unmatched junction bases numbered 8, after V lost 4 bases and J lost 5 bases. CDR3 loop: CASSSPGQGLNEQYF. The CDR3 region has the DNA TGTGCCAGCAGTTCCCCGGGACAGGGGTTAAACGAGCAGTACTTC.

This clonotype was counted between two and nine times. The chain links TRBV29-1 to TRBJ2-3; D may be TRBD1 (7 bases). CDR3 length equals 13 residues. Looked up from germline, CDR1 is SQVTM and CDR2 is ANQGSEA. Trimming shortened V by 7 bases and J by 2 bases, and 13 bases separated the two germline ends. CDR3 coding DNA: TGCAGCGGTGGAGGGGGCCCCACAGATACGCAGTATTTT. Translation: CSGGGGPTDTQYF.

This clonotype appeared many times. CDR3 residues: CASLLGNEQFF. DNA of the CDR3: TGTGCCAGCCTCCTGGGAAATGAGCAGTTCTTC. The chain couples TRBV25-1 to TRBJ2-1; no clear D. The V gene lost 8 bases and the J gene lost 7 bases, with 9 bases spanning the gap. The CDR3 runs to 11 residues. Looked up from germline, CDR1 is MGHDK and CDR2 is SYGVNS.

This clonotype has a count of ten or more. J is TRBJ2-2 and V is TRBV25-1, with 7 bases aligning to TRBD2. Germline CDR1 MGHDK, CDR2 SYGVNS. This CDR3 region has 13 residues. Losses at the gene ends were 11 bases for V and 1 base for J; bases not matched to a gene: 4. In DNA form, the CDR3 reads TGTGCCTCCGGACTAGAGAACACCGGGGAGCTGTTTTTT. It specifies CASGLENTGELFF.

This clonotype came up a few times. This rearrangement joins TRBV28 to TRBJ1-2; possibly TRBD1 for D (5 bases). The V gene lost 8 bases and the J gene lost 1 base, with 5 bases spanning the gap. The CDR3 length is 11 residues. Germline CDR1 and CDR2: MDHEN and SYDVKM. The CDR3 region is CASDSNYGYTF. As DNA, the CDR3 is TGTGCCAGCGACAGTAACTATGGCTACACCTTC.

This rearrangement joins TRBV7-2 to TRBJ1-4; 7 positions match TRBD1. Germline-derived CDR1 and CDR2 are SGHTA and FQGNSA. The CDR3 length is 13 residues. V was clipped by 3 bases and J by 6 bases; unmatched bases: 1. The CDR3 sequence is CASSFQGDEKLFF. CDR3 coding DNA: TGTGCCAGCAGCTTTCAGGGGGATGAAAAACTGTTTTTT.

A note on this clonotype: A much larger clonotype is one base distant, so this may be a read error. This chain links TRBV7-6 with TRBJ1-1; perhaps TRBD1 as D (6 bases). CDR3 size: 14 residues. The germline gives CDR1 SGHVS, CDR2 FNYEAQ. The V end lost 1 base, the J end lost 5 bases, and 11 bases lay between the germline ends. CDR3 protein: CASSLGQVRTEAFF. The CDR3 nucleotides are TGTGCCAGCAGCTTAGGACAGGTTCGGACTGAAGCTTTCTTT.

The chain is built from TRBV29-1 and TRBJ1-2; possible D gene TRBD1, 5 bases. Germline lookup yields CDR1 SQVTM and CDR2 ANQGSEA. This CDR3 has 13 amino acids. Trimming pared 0 bases from V and 4 bases from J, leaving 9 bases between. Here the CDR3 reads CSVEDLDSYGYTF. DNA of the CDR3: TGCAGCGTTGAAGACCTCGACAGCTATGGCTACACCTTC.

This clonotype came up many times. The chain employs TRBV7-6 and TRBJ2-1; D could derive from TRBD1 or TRBD2 (5 bases each). CDR3 length: 13 residues. Between the trimmed V and J ends, which lost 5 bases and 5 bases, there was a span of 10 bases. Germline V lookup: CDR1 SGHVS, CDR2 FNYEAQ. CDR3 nucleotides: TGTGCCAGCAGCCCCGGGACCGACAATGAGCAGTTCTTC. The encoded protein is CASSPGTDNEQFF.

CDR3 nucleotides: TGTGCCAGCATCACGTTTAGCCAAAACTATGGCTACACCTTC. It translates to CASITFSQNYGYTF. The V and J genes are TRBV28 and TRBJ1-2; D gene unclear. V lost 7 bases, J lost 2 bases, and 14 bases lay in between. The germline CDR1 and CDR2 sequences are MDHEN and SYDVKM. The CDR3 consists of 14 residues.

To note about this clonotype: Because it lacks the conserved phenylalanine or tryptophan at the end, this CDR3 is likely a read error. The limits of the CDR3 on the DNA are not certain, so only TCRdb's listed CDR3 is given. The rearrangement links TRBV3-1 to TRBJ2-4. The CDR3 sequence runs 9 residues, both termini included. The germline V gene has CDR1 LGHDT and CDR2 YNNKEL (reference sequence). CDR3: CASSQDRLL.

There are many counts of this clonotype. The chain links TRBV28 to TRBJ2-1, with D perhaps TRBD2 (6 bases). The V gene's germline CDR1 is MDHEN and CDR2 SYDVKM. V dropped 7 bases and J dropped 5 bases, with 24 bases sitting between them. This CDR3 has 17 residues. Here the CDR3 reads CASTPVGGFGGDNEQFF. The CDR3 DNA is TGTGCCAGCACCCCGGTTGGGGGGTTTGGCGGGGACAATGAGCAGTTCTTC.

The gene calls are TRBV9 and TRBJ1-4, with 11 bases identical to TRBD1. The CDR3 runs 14 residues. The germline V gene has CDR1 SGDLS and CDR2 YYNGEE. The ends lost 5 bases at V and 8 bases at J; junction bases unmatched: 5. The chain's CDR3 is CASSRTGGAEKLFF. The CDR3, as DNA: TGTGCCAGCAGTCGGACAGGGGGCGCCGAAAAACTGTTTTTT.

About this clonotype: One base away lies a much larger clone, so this may be a sequencing read error. V gene TRBV18 combines with J gene TRBJ1-1; 11 bases are shared with TRBD1. The CDR3 sequence is 15 residues long. The germline CDR1 and CDR2 sequences are KGHSH and LQKENI. The CDR3 spells CASSRTGGSFAETFF. Here the CDR3 DNA reads TGTGCCAGCTCACGGACAGGGGGCTCTTTCGCTGAAACTTTCTTT.

V and J are TRBV7-9 and TRBJ2-1, with no clear D. Trimming pared 5 bases from V and 7 bases from J, leaving 6 bases between. CDR1 and CDR2 (germline): SEHNR, FQNEAQ (reference sequence). This CDR3 is 11 amino acids long. The CDR3 here is CASSPINEQFF. CDR3 sequence (DNA): TGTGCCAGCAGCCCAATAAATGAGCAGTTCTTC. Full variable domain (rest looked up from reference TRBV7-9 and TRBJ2-1): DTGVSQNPRHKITKRGQNVTFRCDPISEHNRLYWYRQTLGQGPEFLTYFQNEAQLEKSRLLSDRFSAERPKGSFSTLEIQRTEQGDSAMYLCASSPINEQFFGPGTRLTVL.

This clonotype was seen ten or more times. V gene TRBV10-3 combines with J gene TRBJ2-7; the D is unclear. V shed 3 bases and J shed 1 base, with 10 bases lying between them. CDR1 and CDR2 from the germline V gene are ENHRY and SYGVKD. There are 14 residues in the CDR3. The CDR3 nucleotides read TGTGCCATCAGTGAAGTCGCAGGTTCCTACGAGCAGTACTTC. As protein: CAISEVAGSYEQYF.

Many counts were recorded for this clonotype. The CDR3 DNA is TGTGCCAGCAGCCCCAGTTTCGACAAAAACAATGAGCAGTTCTTC. Translated, it gives CASSPSFDKNNEQFF. The rearrangement links TRBV28 to TRBJ2-1; no clear D gene. The CDR3 spans 15 residues. The V gene's germline CDR1 is MDHEN and CDR2 SYDVKM. The V gene lost 6 bases and the J gene lost 5 bases, with 17 bases spanning the gap.